Reported below is one T cell receptor beta chain. These data belong to a study of cytomegalovirus exposure and HLA in healthy donors. The PCR contained 60 Vbeta and 13 Jbeta primers. Sequencing used immunoSEQ multiplex PCR; TCRdb keeps in-frame clones, though not all of them. The sample includes approximately 86,000 clones, 85% of them seen just once. Germline V gene lookup returns CDR1 LNHDA and CDR2 SQIVND (reference sequence). The CDR3 has 16 residues. V was pared by 6 bases and J by 3 bases, with 13 bases of the junction left unmatched. This sequence originates from a man aged 35 to 55 in good health and CMV-seropositive. Input material: PBMCs. The chain combines TRBV19 with TRBJ2-7, with 8 bases fitting TRBD2. The CDR3 region has the DNA TGTGCCAGTAGCTTCCTACCGGGTAGCGGGGACTACGAGCAGTACTTC. Residues: CASSFLPGSGDYEQYF.